One sample yielded the 17 T cell receptor beta chains listed below, sequenced in a study of T-cell memory formation after mild COVID-19. Each CDR3 protein is one row after TCRdb ran MiXCR on the 5' RACE reads. This sample has some 190,000 distinct CDR3 sequences; 16% occur once, and the top ten carry about 2.1%. Sequencing used PBMCs or a T cell subset sorted from them (not recorded which). These receptors were taken from an adult woman who had mild COVID-19 (a few samples of this study predate the infection). Cell type and time point are not known.

This clonotype was counted a few times. The rearrangement links TRBV10-2 to TRBJ2-7; the D is unclear. Between the trimmed V and J ends, which lost 2 bases and 4 bases, there was a span of 9 bases. The CDR3 has 13 residues. CDR1 and CDR2 (germline): WSHSY, SAAADI. The CDR3 region has the DNA TGCGCCAGCAGTGAGGGGTCTTCTTACGAGCAGTACTTC. It specifies CASSEGSSYEQYF.

This clonotype was seen only once. This clone may be a read error of a much larger clone one base away. The chain couples TRBV3-1 to TRBJ2-1, with unresolved D. Looked up from germline, CDR1 is LGHDT and CDR2 is YNNKEL (reference sequence). The CDR3 has 18 amino acids. The CDR3 spells CASSQDLASVLSYNDQFF. The CDR3 DNA reads as TGTGCCAGCAGCCAAGATTTGGCCTCAGTACTCTCCTACAATGATCAGTTCTTC.

The V call is TRBV3-1, the J call TRBJ2-1; D is undetermined. The CDR3 spans 15 residues. The germline V gene has CDR1 LGHDT and CDR2 YNNKEL (reference sequence). V was shortened by 1 base and J by 7 bases, with 14 bases between the two germline ends. This CDR3 reads CASSQVLVSGNEQFF. The DNA of the CDR3 is TGTGCCAGCAGCCAAGTCCTCGTTTCCGGGAATGAGCAGTTCTTC.

This clonotype was found a few times. The chain is built from TRBV7-8 and TRBJ2-1; 10 bases align to TRBD2. The ends lost 3 bases at V and 8 bases at J; junction bases unmatched: 10. The CDR3 spans 16 residues. Germline CDR1 reads SGHVS; CDR2 reads FQNEAQ. The CDR3 region has the DNA TGTGCCAGCAGCTTTGGGCGGCTAGCGGGGGCCGATGAGCAGTTCTTC. Encoded protein: CASSFGRLAGADEQFF.

The V gene is TRBV5-1, the J gene TRBJ2-1; 9 positions match TRBD2. Germline CDR1 reads SGHRS; CDR2 reads YFSETQ. Trimming at V came to 6 bases and at J to 8 bases, leaving 6 bases not matched to a gene. The CDR3 consists of 13 residues. DNA for the CDR3: TGCGCCAGCATAGCGGGAGTCGGCCATGAGCAGTTCTTC. It translates to CASIAGVGHEQFF.

The genes are TRBV5-1 and TRBJ2-7, with D hard to call. CDR1 and CDR2 (germline): SGHRS, YFSETQ. This CDR3 is 11 amino acids long. Trimming removed 0 bases at V and 6 bases at J, with 4 bases between. In DNA, the CDR3 is TGCGCCAGCAGCTTGGTCATCGAGCAGTACTTC. Amino acids: CASSLVIEQYF.

This clonotype was counted a few times. The chain links TRBV30 to TRBJ2-7; a weak D match, TRBD1 (6 bases). The V end was cut by 0 bases, the J end by 1 base, with 13 bases between. CDR3 size: 15 residues. The germline gives CDR1 GTSNPN, CDR2 SVGIG (reference sequence). CDR3 sequence (DNA): TGTGCCTGGAGTGTACAGGGAAGGGCTTCCTACGAGCAGTACTTC. It translates to CAWSVQGRASYEQYF.

The V and J genes are TRBV20-1 and TRBJ2-7; 12 positions match TRBD2. The V gene's germline CDR1 is DFQATT and CDR2 SNEGSKA (reference sequence). V was clipped by 0 bases and J by 3 bases; unmatched bases: 6. The CDR3 has 16 amino acids. CDR3 amino acids: CSARDALAGGLYEQYF. Here the CDR3 DNA reads TGCAGTGCTAGAGATGCTCTAGCGGGGGGGCTCTACGAGCAGTACTTC.

CDR3 sequence reads: CSARCGTSGEQETQYF. CDR3 DNA: TGCAGTGCACGTTGCGGGACTAGCGGGGAACAAGAGACCCAGTACTTC. The chain uses TRBV20-1 and TRBJ2-5; TRBD2 matches at 13 bases. The CDR3 contains 16 residues. The trim removed 6 bases at V and 2 bases at J, leaving 9 bases unmatched. Germline V lookup: CDR1 DFQATT, CDR2 SNEGSKA (reference sequence).

The chain couples TRBV27 to TRBJ2-7, with TRBD1 matching over 8 bases. Germline CDR1 MNHEY, CDR2 SMNVEV (reference sequence). This CDR3 comprises 13 residues. Trimming removed 6 bases from V and 12 bases from J; junction bases left unmatched: 13. The DNA for the CDR3 is TGTGCCAGCAGACAAGCCCAGGGGGCGCGGCTGTACTTC. Translation: CASRQAQGARLYF.

This clonotype was counted between two and nine times. The rearrangement uses TRBV6-2 or TRBV6-3 and TRBJ2-7, with 9 bases fitting TRBD2. This CDR3 contains 12 residues. The trim removed 5 bases at V and 6 bases at J, leaving 2 bases unmatched. Germline V lookup: CDR1 MNHEY, CDR2 SVGEGT. CDR3 bases: TGTGCCAGCAGTCTAGCGGGGATCGAGCAGTACTTC. Amino acid sequence: CASSLAGIEQYF.

The chain couples TRBV7-9 to TRBJ2-7, with 7 bases fitting TRBD1. The CDR3 contains 14 residues. Germline V CDR1 and CDR2: SEHNR, FQNEAQ (reference sequence). The junction had 5 bases not matched to a gene; V was cut back by 3 bases and J by 3 bases. The CDR3 loop reads CASSLTGSGYEQYF. Here the CDR3 DNA reads TGTGCCAGCAGCTTGACAGGGAGCGGCTACGAGCAGTACTTC. The full variable domain, completed using reference TRBV7-9 and TRBJ2-7, is DTGVSQNPRHKITKRGQNVTFRCDPISEHNRLYWYRQTLGQGPEFLTYFQNEAQLEKSRLLSDRFSAERPKGSFSTLEIQRTEQGDSAMYLCASSLTGSGYEQYFGPGTRLTVT.

This clonotype was counted only a few times. The chain uses TRBV12-3 or TRBV12-4 and TRBJ1-3, with no clear D. Trimming cost V 3 bases and J 0 bases, with 12 bases left between them. This CDR3 comprises 16 residues. The CDR3 DNA reads as TGTGCCAGCAGTTTTTATTTTGGTGGCTCTGGAAACACCATATATTTT. Amino acid sequence: CASSFYFGGSGNTIYF.

This rearrangement joins TRBV7-2 to TRBJ2-1; 8 bases line up with TRBD1. The CDR3 consists of 14 residues. V shed 5 bases, J shed 10 bases, and the junction held 10 bases outside the gene matches. Germline V gene sequence: CDR1 SGHTA, CDR2 FQGNSA. CDR3 sequence (DNA): TGTGCCAGCAGCAACGGACAGGGAGAGGGAGAGCAGTTCTTC. Translation: CASSNGQGEGEQFF.

This clonotype was seen a few times. The chain links TRBV20-1 to TRBJ1-1, with TRBD1 matching over 9 bases. V lost 4 bases to trimming and J lost 1 base; unmatched junction nucleotides: 7. CDR3 size: 15 residues. Germline V gene lookup returns CDR1 DFQATT and CDR2 SNEGSKA (reference sequence). CDR3 sequence (DNA): TGCAGTGCTACGAGGACAGGGGACAAGAACACTGAAGCTTTCTTT. Its translation: CSATRTGDKNTEAFF.

There are many counts of this clonotype. The chain couples TRBV19 to TRBJ2-2; D perhaps matches TRBD1 (6 bases). The CDR3 covers 12 residues. V lost 6 bases to trimming and J lost 4 bases, with 6 bases between them. In germline, CDR1 is LNHDA, CDR2 SQIVND (reference sequence). The CDR3 sequence: CASRGATGELFF. In DNA form, the CDR3 reads TGTGCCAGTAGGGGGGCCACCGGGGAGCTGTTTTTT. Full variable domain (remainder filled in from reference TRBV19 and TRBJ2-2): DGGITQSPKYLFRKEGQNVTLSCEQNLNHDAMYWYRQDPGQGLRLIYYSQIVNDFQKGDIAEGYSVSREKKESFPLTVTSAQKNPTAFYLCASRGATGELFFGEGSRLTVL.

This clonotype came up a few times. V is TRBV11-2 and J is TRBJ2-2, with TRBD2 matching over 12 bases. There are 17 residues in the CDR3. Germline trimming cut 5 bases from V and 5 bases from J; bases unmatched to any gene: 9. CDR1 is SGHAT, CDR2 FQNNGV, per germline. The CDR3 is CASSRWTSGVGTGELFF. CDR3 nucleotide sequence: TGTGCCAGCAGCCGATGGACTAGCGGGGTGGGGACCGGGGAGCTGTTTTTT.